The next 16 T cell receptor beta chains were all read from a single sample in a study of T cell responses to AZD1222 COVID-19 vaccine. Sequencing used immunoSEQ multiplex PCR; TCRdb keeps in-frame clones, though not all of them. The table includes 150,000 to 200,000 clones, about 90% detected once. The sample in question was peripheral blood, obtained on day 0 of MenACWY control vaccination. These receptor sequences come from an adult in good health.

This clone was detected only once. The chain uses TRBV7-2 and TRBJ2-5, with 9 bases aligning to TRBD2. Germline values: CDR1 SGHTA, CDR2 FQGNSA. The CDR3 is made up of 16 amino acids. V lost 5 bases to trimming and J lost 4 bases; unmatched junction nucleotides: 11. The CDR3 sequence: CASSARGGGARETQYF. The CDR3, as DNA: TGTGCCAGCAGCGCCCGGGGCGGGGGGGCAAGAGAGACCCAGTACTTC.

For this clone: Other DNA sequences of this sample code for an identical CDR3. The chain uses TRBV10-3 and TRBJ1-6, with TRBD1 matching 9 bases. The germline gives CDR1 ENHRY, CDR2 SYGVKD. The CDR3 is made up of 13 amino acids. V shed 6 bases and J 9 bases; nucleotides not matched to a gene: 3. In DNA form, the CDR3 reads TGTGCCATCAGCGGACAGGGGTCTTCACCCCTCCACTTT. As protein: CAISGQGSSPLHF.

This clone occurred a few times. This chain links TRBV6-5 with TRBJ1-1, with 7 bases that match TRBD1. Germline lookup yields CDR1 MNHEY and CDR2 SVGAGI. The CDR3 spans 13 residues. Germline trimming cut 6 bases from V and 6 bases from J; bases unmatched to any gene: 7. CDR3 loop: CASSGQEGAEAFF. CDR3 nucleotide sequence: TGTGCCAGCAGCGGACAGGAGGGGGCTGAAGCTTTCTTT.

The chain combines TRBV6-5 with TRBJ2-7; D might be TRBD1 or TRBD2, each matching 5 bases. CDR3 length equals 14 residues. V lost 6 bases and J lost 2, with 14 bases in between. Germline CDR1 MNHEY, CDR2 SVGAGI. This chain's CDR3 is CASRSGTPTYEQYF. In nucleotides, the CDR3 is TGTGCCAGCAGATCCGGGACGCCGACCTACGAGCAGTACTTC.

The J gene is TRBJ1-5, the V gene TRBV28; 7 bases fit TRBD1. Germline assignment: CDR1 MDHEN and CDR2 SYDVKM. The CDR3 extends over 13 amino acids. The V and J ends lost 5 bases and 7 bases, in that order; junction bases with no gene match: 5. The CDR3 reads CASSPPTGQPQHF. CDR3 bases: TGTGCCAGCAGTCCCCCGACAGGGCAGCCCCAGCATTTT.

This chain links TRBV5-1 with TRBJ2-7; 9 bases match TRBD1. Germline CDR1 SGHRS, CDR2 YFSETQ. With 5 bases clipped from V and 4 bases from J, the junction kept 10 bases outside the gene matches. This CDR3 contains 15 residues. CDR3 amino acids: CASRPGQGNSYEQYF. Here the CDR3 DNA reads TGCGCCAGCAGACCTGGACAGGGGAATAGTTACGAGCAGTACTTC.

The V gene is TRBV19, the J gene TRBJ2-7; TRBD1 is a possible D gene (6 bases). The CDR3 loop spans 13 amino acids. Trimming took 6 bases from V and 5 from J, leaving 14 bases between them. Germline V gene sequence: CDR1 LNHDA, CDR2 SQIVND (reference sequence). DNA of the CDR3: TGTGCCAGTAGAAACAGGGCGGGCAACGAGCAGTACTTC. Its translation: CASRNRAGNEQYF.

The chain recombines TRBV19 with TRBJ1-1, with 8 bases matching TRBD1. This CDR3 contains 14 residues. Germline V gene data show CDR1 as LNHDA and CDR2 as SQIVND (reference sequence). With V trimmed by 4 bases and J by 4 bases, 5 bases remained unmatched. CDR3 region: CASSTGQGGTEAFF. CDR3 in DNA: TGTGCCAGTAGTACTGGACAGGGAGGCACTGAAGCTTTCTTT.

The chain has TRBV24-1 and TRBJ2-1; 7 bases are a match to TRBD1. V was pared by 5 bases and J by 4 bases, with 7 bases of the junction left unmatched. From germline, CDR1 is KGHDR and CDR2 SFDVKD. This CDR3 comprises 15 residues. For the CDR3, the DNA is TGTGCCACCAGTGCTTCGGGACAGATGTACAATGAGCAGTTCTTC. This encodes CATSASGQMYNEQFF.

This chain links TRBV4-2 with TRBJ2-1; no definite D call. Germline CDR1 is LGHNA and CDR2 is YNFKEQ. CDR3 length: 12 amino acids. The ends were cut back, 6 bases at V and 7 bases at J, with 10 bases in the middle. The CDR3 reads CASSLEANEQFF. DNA for the CDR3: TGTGCCAGCAGTCTGGAAGCGAATGAGCAGTTCTTC.

This clone was observed a few times. The chain couples TRBV7-2 to TRBJ1-2; D unresolved. The CDR3 totals 14 residues. Germline V gene lookup returns CDR1 SGHTA and CDR2 FQGNSA. The ends were cut back, 3 bases at V and 7 bases at J, with 15 bases in the middle. The DNA for the CDR3 is TGTGCCAGCAGCTTCCTGGAGGGTCCGGGTGGCTACACCTTC. It codes for CASSFLEGPGGYTF. Full variable domain (remainder filled in from reference TRBV7-2 and TRBJ1-2): GAGVSQSPSNKVTEKGKDVELRCDPISGHTALYWYRQSLGQGLEFLIYFQGNSAPDKSGLPSDRFSAERTGGSVSTLTIQRTQQEDSAVYLCASSFLEGPGGYTFGSGTRLTVV.

The chain links TRBV9 to TRBJ2-7; TRBD2 aligns across 7 bases. The CDR3 runs to 15 residues. J was trimmed by 5 bases and V by 0 bases; bases with no gene match: 8. The germline V gene has CDR1 SGDLS and CDR2 YYNGEE. The CDR3 spells CASSVEGGGMNEQYF. Here the CDR3 DNA reads TGTGCCAGCAGCGTAGAAGGCGGGGGTATGAACGAGCAGTACTTC.

V usage is TRBV5-4 and J usage is TRBJ2-6; possibly TRBD2 for D (5 bases). With 2 bases removed from V and 2 bases from J, the gap between germline ends came to 8 bases. CDR3 length: 15 amino acids. Germline V gene sequence: CDR1 SGHNT, CDR2 YYREEE (reference sequence). CDR3 in DNA: TGTGCCAGCAGCTTAGGAGGAGCTGGGGCCAACGTCCTGACTTTC. Its protein product is CASSLGGAGANVLTF.

The chain uses TRBV19 and TRBJ2-3; unclear D gene. In germline, CDR1 is LNHDA, CDR2 SQIVND (reference sequence). The CDR3 consists of 13 residues. V was cut by 3 bases and J by 0 bases, with 4 bases left in between. CDR3 nucleotide sequence: TGTGCCAGTAGTATGGGGAGCACAGATACGCAGTATTTT. Translation: CASSMGSTDTQYF.

V is TRBV9 and J is TRBJ2-2; 7 bases align to TRBD1. This CDR3 is built from 14 residues. With V trimmed by 4 bases and J by 7 bases, 7 bases remained unmatched. The germline gives CDR1 SGDLS, CDR2 YYNGEE. The CDR3 loop is CASSLRPGGGELFF. CDR3 DNA: TGTGCCAGCAGCCTCCGACCAGGGGGCGGGGAGCTGTTTTTT.

The chain has TRBV5-1 and TRBJ2-5; TRBD2 agrees at 16 bases. The V segment lost 7 bases and the J segment 5 bases; nucleotides outside the gene matches: 23. The length of the CDR3 is 21 residues. Looked up from germline, CDR1 is SGHRS and CDR2 is YFSETQ. This chain's CDR3 is CASAFRGRTGTSGGAGETQYF. The CDR3, as DNA: TGCGCCAGCGCTTTCCGAGGCCGGACAGGGACTAGCGGGGGGGCCGGGGAGACCCAGTACTTC.